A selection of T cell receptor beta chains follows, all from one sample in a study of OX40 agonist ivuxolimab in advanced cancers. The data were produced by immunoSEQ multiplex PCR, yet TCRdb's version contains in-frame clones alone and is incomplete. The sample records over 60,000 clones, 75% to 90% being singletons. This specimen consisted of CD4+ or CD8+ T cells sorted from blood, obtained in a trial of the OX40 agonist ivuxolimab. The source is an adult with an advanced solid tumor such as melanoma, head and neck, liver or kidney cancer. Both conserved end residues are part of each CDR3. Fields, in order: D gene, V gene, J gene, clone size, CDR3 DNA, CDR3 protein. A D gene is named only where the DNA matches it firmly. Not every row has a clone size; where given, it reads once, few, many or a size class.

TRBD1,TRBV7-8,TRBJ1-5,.,TGTGCCAGCAGCTTAGCCCCCGGACAGGGGAACAATCAGCCCCAGCATTTT,CASSLAPGQGNNQPQHF
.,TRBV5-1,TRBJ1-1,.,TGCGCCAGCAGCTTGGGAGGTTTAGGGGCTGAAGCTTTCTTT,CASSLGGLGAEAFF
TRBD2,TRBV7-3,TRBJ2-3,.,TGTGCCAGCAGCCAAGGACTAGAGGGACGTACGCAGTATTTT,CASSQGLEGRTQYF
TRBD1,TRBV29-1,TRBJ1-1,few,TGCAGCGAAACGACAGGGTTTAGTACTGAAGCTTTCTTT,CSETTGFSTEAFF
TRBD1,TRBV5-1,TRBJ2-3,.,TGCGCCAGCAGCTTGCCGGGACAGGATAGCACAGATACGCAGTATTTT,CASSLPGQDSTDTQYF
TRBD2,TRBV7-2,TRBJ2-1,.,TGTGCCAGCAGCGACCCGGGAGGGTCGAGTGAGCAGTTCTTC,CASSDPGGSSEQFF
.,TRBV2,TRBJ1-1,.,TGTGCCAGCAGTGAGAACGACAGGAACACTGAAGCTTTCTTT,CASSENDRNTEAFF
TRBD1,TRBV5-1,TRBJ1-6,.,TGCGCCAGCAGTACCGGGACAGGGGATTCACCCCTCCACTTT,CASSTGTGDSPLHF
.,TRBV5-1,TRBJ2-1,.,TGCGCCAGCGCGGAAGGCGGGTCCTACAATGAGCAGTTCTTC,CASAEGGSYNEQFF
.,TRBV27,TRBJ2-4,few,TGTGCCAGCAGTCTAGGCAGTAACCGCTACTCTGACCGACTGGAACGGAACATTCAGTACTTC,CASSLGSNRYSDRLERNIQYF
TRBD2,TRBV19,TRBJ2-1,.,TGTGCCAGTAGACACCTAGCGGGGGGCAACAATGAGCAGTTCTTC,CASRHLAGGNNEQFF
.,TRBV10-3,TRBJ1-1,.,TGTGCCATTTCAGGGGTCTCGGGCACTGAAGCTTTCTTT,CAISGVSGTEAFF
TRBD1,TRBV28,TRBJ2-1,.,TGTGCCAGCAAAACGGACAGGCGTCTTAATGAGCAGTTCTTC,CASKTDRRLNEQFF
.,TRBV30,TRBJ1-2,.,TGTGCCTGGAGTGTGTGGACTAGGGCTGGCTACACCTTC,CAWSVWTRAGYTF
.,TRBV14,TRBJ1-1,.,TGTGCCAGCAGCCAAGCCGAGTTGAAGGGCGGCACTGAAGCTTTCTTT,CASSQAELKGGTEAFF
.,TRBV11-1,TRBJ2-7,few,TGTGCCAGCAGCTTATGGGACAACTCCTACGAGCAGTACTTC,CASSLWDNSYEQYF
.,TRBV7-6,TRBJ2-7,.,TGTGCCAGCAGCTATAGTTCCAGCCCACAGTACTTC,CASSYSSSPQYF
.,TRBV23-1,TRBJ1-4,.,TGCGCCAGAGAGGGGGGCACACCTGCAACTAATGAAAAACTGTTTTTT,CAREGGTPATNEKLFF
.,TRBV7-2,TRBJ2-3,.,TGTGCCAGCAGCTCACAAGGCACAGATACGCAGTATTTT,CASSSQGTDTQYF
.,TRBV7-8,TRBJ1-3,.,TGTGCCAGCAGCTTGGGGAGGGTGGGAAACACCATATATTTT,CASSLGRVGNTIYF
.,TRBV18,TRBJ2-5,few,TGTGCCAGCTCACCAGTGGGGGAGACCCAGTACTTC,CASSPVGETQYF
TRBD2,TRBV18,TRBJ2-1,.,TGTGCCAGCTCACCGGTCCGCGGGGCTAGCGGGGGGGCCAATGAGCAGTTCTTC,CASSPVRGASGGANEQFF
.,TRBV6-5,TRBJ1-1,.,TGTGCCAGCTTAGGGGTAGGCACTGAAGCTTTCTTT,CASLGVGTEAFF
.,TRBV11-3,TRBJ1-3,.,TGTGCCAGCAGCTTAAAGGGAGCGGCTGGAAACACCATATATTTT,CASSLKGAAGNTIYF
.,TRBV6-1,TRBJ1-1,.,TGTGCCAGCATCAAAAGGGGGAACACTGAAGCTTTCTTT,CASIKRGNTEAFF
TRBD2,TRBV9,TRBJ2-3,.,TGTGCCAGCAGCCCTAGCCCGAGCGGGAGGGCCAAAGATACGCAGTATTTT,CASSPSPSGRAKDTQYF
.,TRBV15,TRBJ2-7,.,TGTGCCACCAGCCCTACTAGTGGTTTTTCCGAGCAGTACTTC,CATSPTSGFSEQYF
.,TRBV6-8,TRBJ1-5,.,TGTGCCAGCAGTTACCCCAGGGGAGATCAGCCCCAGCATTTT,CASSYPRGDQPQHF
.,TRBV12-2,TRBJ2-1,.,TGTGCAAGTCGCTTAGGGGCCGGGACCAGTCCTTACAATGAGCAGTTCTTC,CASRLGAGTSPYNEQFF
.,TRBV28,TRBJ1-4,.,TGTGCCAGCAGTTTTACAGCACTAGCATATGAAAAACTGTTTTTT,CASSFTALAYEKLFF
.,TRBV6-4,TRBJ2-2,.,TGTGCCAGCAGTGACTCTGGGACCCCCAACACCGGGGAGCTGTTTTTT,CASSDSGTPNTGELFF
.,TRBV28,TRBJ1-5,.,TGTGCCAGCATCCCCTTGGCCGAAGATCAGCCCCAGCATTTT,CASIPLAEDQPQHF
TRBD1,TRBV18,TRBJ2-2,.,TGTGCCAGCTCACCGGACAGGTCGAACACCGGGGAGCTGTTTTTT,CASSPDRSNTGELFF
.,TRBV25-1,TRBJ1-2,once,TGTGCCAGCAGTGAATGGGACGGCTACTATGGCTACACCTTC,CASSEWDGYYGYTF
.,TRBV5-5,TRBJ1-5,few,TGTGCCAGCAGCTGGGGAGACAGCAATCAGCCCCAGCATTTT,CASSWGDSNQPQHF
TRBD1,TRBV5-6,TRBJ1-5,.,TGTGCCAGCAGCCGTAGCATGACAGGGATCAATCAGCCCCAGCATTTT,CASSRSMTGINQPQHF
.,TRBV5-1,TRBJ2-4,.,TGCGCCAGCAGCGCTATCGAGGGGGGTGACATTCAGTACTTC,CASSAIEGGDIQYF
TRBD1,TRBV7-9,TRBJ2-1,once,TGTGCCAGCAGCTTAGCTTTTACCTCCGGGACAGCCCTATTCTTC,CASSLAFTSGTALFF
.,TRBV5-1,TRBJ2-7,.,TGCGCCAGCAGCTTGGATGGACAGCCCTACGAGCAGTACTTC,CASSLDGQPYEQYF
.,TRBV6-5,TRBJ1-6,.,TGTGCCAGCAGTTACGCCGGGGTTGTCGATTCACCCCTCCACTTT,CASSYAGVVDSPLHF
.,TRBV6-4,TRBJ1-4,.,TGTGCCACCGGCAGGGCACCTGAAAAACTGTTTTTT,CATGRAPEKLFF
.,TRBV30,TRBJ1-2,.,TGTGCCTGGAGTGTACTGGCGGGCAGGGGCTACACCTTC,CAWSVLAGRGYTF
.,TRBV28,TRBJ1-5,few,TGTGCCGCTGCCAGGATAATGAGCAATCAGCCCCAGCATTTT,CAAARIMSNQPQHF
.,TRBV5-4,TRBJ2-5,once,TGTGCCAGCAGCCTGGGGGGCAGGGAAGAGACCCAGTACTTC,CASSLGGREETQYF
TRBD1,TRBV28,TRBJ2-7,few,TGTGCCAGCACTGGGACAGGGACCTACGAGCAGTACTTC,CASTGTGTYEQYF
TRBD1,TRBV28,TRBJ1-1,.,TGTGCCAGCCCCTCCTCCGGGACAGGGGCTGAAGAGTTCTTT,CASPSSGTGAEEFF
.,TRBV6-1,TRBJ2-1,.,TGTGCCAGCAGTGATGGTCCAGGCTCCTACAATGAGCAGTTCTTC,CASSDGPGSYNEQFF
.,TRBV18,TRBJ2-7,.,TGTGCCAGCTCACCAGCAGGGAGGTCCTACGAGCAGTACTTC,CASSPAGRSYEQYF
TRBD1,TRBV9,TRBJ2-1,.,TGTGCCAGCAGCGTAGGAACCGGGACAGGGCCGGGCAATGAGCAGTTCTTC,CASSVGTGTGPGNEQFF
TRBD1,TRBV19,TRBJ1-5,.,TGTGCCAGTAGTATTTGGGTGACAGGGGTAGGACAGCCCCAGCATTTT,CASSIWVTGVGQPQHF
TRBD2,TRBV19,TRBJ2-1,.,TGTGCCAGTAACTCAAAAGGGAGCGGGGGGAGCTCCTACAATGAGCAGTTCTTC,CASNSKGSGGSSYNEQFF
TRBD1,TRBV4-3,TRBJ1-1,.,TGCGCCAGCAGCCAAGCGGGACAGGTCGTCGCTGAAGCTTTCTTT,CASSQAGQVVAEAFF
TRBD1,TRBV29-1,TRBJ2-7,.,TGCGGATTCCGGGACAGCTCCTACGAGCAGTACTTC,CGFRDSSYEQYF